This T cell receptor (beta chain) was captured in a study of T cell repertoires in cytomegalovirus infection. In the study overall: Selected CMV epitopes included recently identified HLA-C-restricted ones as well as well-studied HLA-B-restricted ones. CMV infection plus the matching HLA type was flagged by public TCR beta signatures. Study results and caveats: Cumulative frequency of public TCR beta families picked out carriers of CMV plus the relevant HLA.

The CDR3 extends over 14 amino acids. Trimming took 4 bases from V and 4 from J, leaving 10 bases between them. The germline CDR1 and CDR2 sequences are MGHRA and YSYEKL. To note about this clonotype: Its antigen remains unidentified.

TCRdb redid the calling of the reads with MiXCR, one entry per CDR3 protein. This sample has a few hundred thousand distinct CDR3 sequences; about 20% occur once, and the top ten carry roughly a fifth. Sequences were derived from cultured PBMCs, sampled from culture after CMV antigen stimulation. The receptor was isolated from a human donor in good health (CMV status not recorded). Some clones in this sample may be carry-over from other donors' samples. This chain joins TRBV4-1 and TRBJ2-2; tentatively, D is TRBD1 (5 bases). Here the CDR3 DNA reads TGCGCCAGCAGCCCCCTCCAGGGCACCGGGGAGCTGTTTTTT. Its translation is CASSPLQGTGELFF.